The next 3 T cell receptor beta chains were all read from a single sample in a study of blood T cells in healthy people across ages. Primers used in a second PCR of roughly 7 to 11 cycles were a sample-barcoded 5' primer and a J-beta primer mix. TCRdb re-analysed the 5' RACE reads in MiXCR, keeping a single row per CDR3 protein. The sample yields about 780,000 distinct CDR3 sequences, 46% seen once. The specimen was blood. These receptor sequences come from a man older than 75 in good health.

This clonotype occurred a few times. This chain connects TRBV15 to TRBJ2-1; D is unclear. The CDR3 has 14 residues. With 0 bases removed from V and 6 bases from J, the gap between germline ends came to 9 bases. Germline V gene data show CDR1 as LNHNV and CDR2 as YYDKDF (reference sequence). This CDR3 is CATSRDSYSNEQFF. CDR3 nucleotide sequence: TGTGCCACCAGCAGAGATTCGTACAGCAATGAGCAGTTCTTC.

The chain recombines TRBV3-1 with TRBJ1-5; no reliable D call. Trimming removed 0 bases at V and 11 bases at J, with 11 bases between. This CDR3 is built from 13 residues. CDR1 and CDR2 (germline): LGHDT, YNNKEL (reference sequence). DNA of the CDR3: TGTGCCAGCAGCCAAGATCTGGGTAGGGCCCAGCATTTT. Its translation: CASSQDLGRAQHF.

The chain recombines TRBV12-3 or TRBV12-4 with TRBJ2-3, with 9 bases fitting TRBD2. This CDR3 comprises 18 residues. V lost 4 bases and J lost 3; bases outside the gene matches: 14. For the CDR3, the DNA is TGTGCCAGCAGTTGGTCAGGGGCTAGCGGGGCAAGTACAGATACGCAGTATTTT. It encodes CASSWSGASGASTDTQYF.